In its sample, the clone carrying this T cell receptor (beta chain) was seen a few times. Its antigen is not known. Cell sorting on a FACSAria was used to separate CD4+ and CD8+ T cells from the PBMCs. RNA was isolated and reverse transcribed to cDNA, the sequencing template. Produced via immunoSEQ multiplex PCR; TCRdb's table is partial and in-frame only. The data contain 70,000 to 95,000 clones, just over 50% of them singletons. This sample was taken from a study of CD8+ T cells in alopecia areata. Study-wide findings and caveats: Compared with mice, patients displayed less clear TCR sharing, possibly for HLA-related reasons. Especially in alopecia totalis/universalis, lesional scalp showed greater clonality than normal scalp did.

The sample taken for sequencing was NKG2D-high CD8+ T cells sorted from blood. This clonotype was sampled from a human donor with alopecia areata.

CDR3 in amino acids: CSAQGLYGYTF. In DNA, the CDR3 is TGCAGCGCCCAGGGCCTCTATGGCTACACCTTC. The gene calls are TRBV29-1 and TRBJ1-2; TRBD1 is a possible D gene (5 bases). This CDR3 is 11 amino acids long. Trimming removed 7 bases from V and 4 bases from J, with 10 bases in between. The germline V gene encodes CDR1 SQVTM and CDR2 ANQGSEA.